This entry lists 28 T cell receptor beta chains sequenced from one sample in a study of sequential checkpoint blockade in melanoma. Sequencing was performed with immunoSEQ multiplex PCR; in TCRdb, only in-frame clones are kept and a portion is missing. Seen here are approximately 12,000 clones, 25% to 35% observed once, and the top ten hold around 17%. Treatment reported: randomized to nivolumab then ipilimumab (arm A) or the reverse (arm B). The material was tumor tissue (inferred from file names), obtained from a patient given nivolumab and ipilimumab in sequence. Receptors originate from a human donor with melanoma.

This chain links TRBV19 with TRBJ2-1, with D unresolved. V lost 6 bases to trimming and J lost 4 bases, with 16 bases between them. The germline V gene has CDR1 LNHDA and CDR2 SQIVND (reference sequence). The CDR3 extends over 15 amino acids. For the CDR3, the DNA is TGTGCCAGTAGCCCCCGGCCCCCCCTTTACAATGAGCAGTTCTTC. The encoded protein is CASSPRPPLYNEQFF.

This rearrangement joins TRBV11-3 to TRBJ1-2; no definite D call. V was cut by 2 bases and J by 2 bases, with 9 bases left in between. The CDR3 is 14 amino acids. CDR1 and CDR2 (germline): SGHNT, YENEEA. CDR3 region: CASSLYRRNYGYTF. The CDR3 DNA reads TGTGCCAGCAGCTTATACCGCCGGAACTATGGCTACACCTTC.

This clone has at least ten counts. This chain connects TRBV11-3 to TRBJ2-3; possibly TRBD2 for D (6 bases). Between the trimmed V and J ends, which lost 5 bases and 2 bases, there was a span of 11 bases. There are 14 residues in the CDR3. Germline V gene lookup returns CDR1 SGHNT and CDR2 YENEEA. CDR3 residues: CASSQGLPTDTQYF. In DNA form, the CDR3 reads TGTGCCAGCAGCCAGGGACTTCCCACAGATACGCAGTATTTT.

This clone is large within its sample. The chain's CDR3 is CASSMSPSTYEQYF. For the CDR3, the DNA is TGTGCCAGTAGTATGAGTCCTTCGACCTACGAGCAGTACTTC. The V and J genes are TRBV19 and TRBJ2-7; D uncertain. Germline CDR1 reads LNHDA; CDR2 reads SQIVND (reference sequence). This CDR3 comprises 14 residues. Trimming stripped 3 bases from V and 2 bases from J, with 11 bases between.

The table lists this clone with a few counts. The CDR3 is CASSAGQGIYNEQFF. The CDR3 DNA reads TGTGCCAGCAGCGCCGGACAGGGAATCTACAATGAGCAGTTCTTC. The chain is built from TRBV9 and TRBJ2-1, with 8 bases lining up with TRBD1. V lost 3 bases, J lost 3 bases, and 5 bases stayed unmatched. The CDR3 runs to 15 residues. Germline lookup yields CDR1 SGDLS and CDR2 YYNGEE. Supplemented by reference TRBV9 and TRBJ2-1, the full variable domain reads DSGVTQTPKHLITATGQRVTLRCSPRSGDLSVYWYQQSLDQGLQFLIQYYNGEERAKGNILERFSAQQFPDLHSELNLSSLELGDSALYFCASSAGQGIYNEQFFGPGTRLTVL.

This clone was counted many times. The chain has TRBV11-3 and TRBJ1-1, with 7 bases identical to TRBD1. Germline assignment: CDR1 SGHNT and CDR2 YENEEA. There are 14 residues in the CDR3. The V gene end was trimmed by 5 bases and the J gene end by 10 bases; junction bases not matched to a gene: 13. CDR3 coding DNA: TGTGCCAGCAGCGGACAGGTGGGGATACAAGGAGCTTTCTTT. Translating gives CASSGQVGIQGAFF. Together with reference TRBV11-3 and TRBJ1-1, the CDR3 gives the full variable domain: EAGVVQSPRYKIIEKKQPVAFWCNPISGHNTLYWYLQNLGQGPELLIRYENEEAVDDSQLPKDRFSAERLKGVDSTLKIQPAELGDSAVYLCASSGQVGIQGAFFGQGTRLTVV.

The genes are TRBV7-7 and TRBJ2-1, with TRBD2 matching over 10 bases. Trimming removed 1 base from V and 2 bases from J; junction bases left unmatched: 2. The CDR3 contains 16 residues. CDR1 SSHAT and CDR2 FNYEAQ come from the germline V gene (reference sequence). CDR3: CASSLELAGPYNEQFF. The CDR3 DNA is TGTGCCAGCAGCTTAGAACTAGCGGGGCCCTACAATGAGCAGTTCTTC.

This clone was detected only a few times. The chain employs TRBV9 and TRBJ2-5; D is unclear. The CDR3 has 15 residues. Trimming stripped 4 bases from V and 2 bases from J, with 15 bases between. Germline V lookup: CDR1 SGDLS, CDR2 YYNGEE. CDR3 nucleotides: TGTGCCAGCAGCCCCTGGGTCCGCATGCAAGAGACCCAGTACTTC. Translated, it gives CASSPWVRMQETQYF.

In nucleotides, the CDR3 is TGTGCCAGCAGATGGCGGGAGGGGCGCTACGAGCAGTACTTC. Amino acids: CASRWREGRYEQYF. The chain recombines TRBV2 with TRBJ2-7, with 9 bases that match TRBD2. The CDR3 extends over 14 amino acids. Germline CDR1 SNHLY, CDR2 FYNNEI. V dropped 6 bases and J dropped 3; count of bases not matched to a gene: 6. The full variable domain, its missing parts supplied by reference TRBV2 and TRBJ2-7, is EPEVTQTPSHQVTQMGQEVILRCVPISNHLYFYWYRQILGQKVEFLVSFYNNEISEKSEIFDDQFSVERPDGSNFTLKIRSTKLEDSAMYFCASRWREGRYEQYFGPGTRLTVT.

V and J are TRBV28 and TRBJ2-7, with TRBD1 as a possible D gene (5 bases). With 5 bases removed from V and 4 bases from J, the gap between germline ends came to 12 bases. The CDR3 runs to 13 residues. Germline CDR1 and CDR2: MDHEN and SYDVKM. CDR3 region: CASSPTTGYEQYF. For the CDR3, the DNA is TGTGCCAGCAGTCCCACTACAGGTTACGAGCAGTACTTC.

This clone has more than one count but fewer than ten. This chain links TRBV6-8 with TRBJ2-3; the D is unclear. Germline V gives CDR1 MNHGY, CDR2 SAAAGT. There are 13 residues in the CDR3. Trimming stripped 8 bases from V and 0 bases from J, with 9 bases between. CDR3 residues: CASEADSTDTQYF. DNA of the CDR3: TGTGCCAGCGAAGCTGATAGCACAGATACGCAGTATTTT.

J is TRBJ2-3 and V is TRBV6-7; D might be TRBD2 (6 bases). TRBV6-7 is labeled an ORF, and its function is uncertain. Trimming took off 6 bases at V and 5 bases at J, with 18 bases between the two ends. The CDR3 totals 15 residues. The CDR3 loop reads CASSRRDFGVDTQYF. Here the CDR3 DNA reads TGTGCCAGCAGCCGTCGGGACTTCGGAGTAGATACGCAGTATTTT.

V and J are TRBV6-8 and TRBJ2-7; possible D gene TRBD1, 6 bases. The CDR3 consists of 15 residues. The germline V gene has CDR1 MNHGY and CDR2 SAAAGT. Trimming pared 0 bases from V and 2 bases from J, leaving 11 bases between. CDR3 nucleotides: TGTGCCAGCAGTTACTCGTGGACAGAACCCTACGAGCAGTACTTC. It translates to CASSYSWTEPYEQYF.

The CDR3 region is CASSIWGQARNQPQHF. In DNA form, the CDR3 reads TGTGCCAGTAGTATCTGGGGACAGGCCCGCAATCAGCCCCAGCATTTT. The rearrangement joins TRBV19 to TRBJ1-5; 8 nucleotides agree with TRBD1. The trim removed 3 bases at V and 2 bases at J, leaving 6 bases unmatched. In germline, CDR1 is LNHDA, CDR2 SQIVND (reference sequence). The CDR3 is made up of 16 amino acids.

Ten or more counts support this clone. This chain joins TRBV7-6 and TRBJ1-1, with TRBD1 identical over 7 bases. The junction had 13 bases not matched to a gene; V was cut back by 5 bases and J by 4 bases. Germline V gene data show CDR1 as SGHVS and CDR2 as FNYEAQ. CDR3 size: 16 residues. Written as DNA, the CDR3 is TGTGCCAGCAGCGAGGGACAGTCGAGGTGGAGCACTGAAGCTTTCTTT. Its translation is CASSEGQSRWSTEAFF.

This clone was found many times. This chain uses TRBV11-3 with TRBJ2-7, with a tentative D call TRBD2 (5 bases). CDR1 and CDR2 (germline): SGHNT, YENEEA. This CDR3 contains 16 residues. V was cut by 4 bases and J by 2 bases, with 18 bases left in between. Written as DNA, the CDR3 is TGTGCCAGCAGCTCGTTTGGGGAAGCGGCACCCTACGAGCAGTACTTC. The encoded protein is CASSSFGEAAPYEQYF.

In DNA, the CDR3 is TGTGCCAGTAAGCCCCGGGGGTCCTACAATGAGCAGTTCTTC. Translating gives CASKPRGSYNEQFF. The V gene is TRBV19, the J gene TRBJ2-1; tentatively, D is TRBD2 (6 bases). Germline values: CDR1 LNHDA, CDR2 SQIVND (reference sequence). V was cut by 7 bases and J by 1 base, with 11 bases left in between. The CDR3 is 14 amino acids.

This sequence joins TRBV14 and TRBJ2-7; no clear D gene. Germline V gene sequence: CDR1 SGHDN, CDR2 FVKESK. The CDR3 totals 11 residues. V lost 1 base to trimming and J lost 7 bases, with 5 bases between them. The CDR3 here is CASSQVGEQYF. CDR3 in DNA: TGTGCCAGCAGCCAAGTGGGTGAGCAGTACTTC.

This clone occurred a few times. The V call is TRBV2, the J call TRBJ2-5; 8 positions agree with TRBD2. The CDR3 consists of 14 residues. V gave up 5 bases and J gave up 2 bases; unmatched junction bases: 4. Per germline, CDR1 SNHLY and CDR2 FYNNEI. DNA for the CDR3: TGTGCCAGCAGTTGGACGGGGGGGCAAGAGACCCAGTACTTC. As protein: CASSWTGGQETQYF.

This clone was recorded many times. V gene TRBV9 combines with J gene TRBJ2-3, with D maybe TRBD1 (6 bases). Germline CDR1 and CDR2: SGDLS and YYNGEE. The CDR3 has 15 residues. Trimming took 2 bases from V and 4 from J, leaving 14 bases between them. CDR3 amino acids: CASSVGTIPADTQYF. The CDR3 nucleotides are TGTGCCAGCAGCGTCGGGACAATTCCCGCAGATACGCAGTATTTT. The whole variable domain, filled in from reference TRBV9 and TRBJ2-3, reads DSGVTQTPKHLITATGQRVTLRCSPRSGDLSVYWYQQSLDQGLQFLIQYYNGEERAKGNILERFSAQQFPDLHSELNLSSLELGDSALYFCASSVGTIPADTQYFGPGTRLTVL.

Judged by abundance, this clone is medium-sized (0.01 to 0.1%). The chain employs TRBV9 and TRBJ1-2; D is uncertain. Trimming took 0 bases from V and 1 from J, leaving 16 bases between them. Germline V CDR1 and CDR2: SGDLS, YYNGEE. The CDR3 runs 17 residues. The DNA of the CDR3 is TGTGCCAGCAGCGTAGTAGGTGAATCGACATTTAACTATGGCTACACCTTC. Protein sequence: CASSVVGESTFNYGYTF. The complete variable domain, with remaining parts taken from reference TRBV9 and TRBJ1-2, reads DSGVTQTPKHLITATGQRVTLRCSPRSGDLSVYWYQQSLDQGLQFLIQYYNGEERAKGNILERFSAQQFPDLHSELNLSSLELGDSALYFCASSVVGESTFNYGYTFGSGTRLTVV.

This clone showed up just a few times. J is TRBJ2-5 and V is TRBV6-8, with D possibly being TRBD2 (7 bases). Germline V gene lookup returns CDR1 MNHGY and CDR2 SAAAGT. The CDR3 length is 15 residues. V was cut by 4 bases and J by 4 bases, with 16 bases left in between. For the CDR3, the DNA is TGTGCCAGCAGTTTTAACCCAGGGGAGGGAGAGACCCAGTACTTC. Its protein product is CASSFNPGEGETQYF.

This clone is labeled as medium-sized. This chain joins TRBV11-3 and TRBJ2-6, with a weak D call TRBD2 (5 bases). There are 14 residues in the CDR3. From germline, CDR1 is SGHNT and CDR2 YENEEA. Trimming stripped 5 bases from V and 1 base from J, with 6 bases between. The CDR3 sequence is CASSPGSGANVLTF. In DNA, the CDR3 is TGTGCCAGCAGCCCGGGATCTGGGGCCAACGTCCTGACTTTC.

The CDR3 nucleotides read TGTGCCAGCTCACCGGGACAGGCGTCCTACGAGCAGTACTTC. Translation: CASSPGQASYEQYF. The rearrangement links TRBV18 to TRBJ2-7, with 8 bases matching TRBD1. V gave up 3 bases and J gave up 1 base; unmatched junction bases: 2. CDR1 and CDR2 (germline): KGHSH, LQKENI. The CDR3 totals 14 residues.

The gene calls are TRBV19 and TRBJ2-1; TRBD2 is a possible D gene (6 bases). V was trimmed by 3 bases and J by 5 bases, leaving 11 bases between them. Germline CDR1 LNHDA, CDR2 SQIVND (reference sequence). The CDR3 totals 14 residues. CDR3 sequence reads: CASSMILADNEQFF. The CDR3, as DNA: TGTGCCAGTAGTATGATCTTAGCGGACAATGAGCAGTTCTTC.

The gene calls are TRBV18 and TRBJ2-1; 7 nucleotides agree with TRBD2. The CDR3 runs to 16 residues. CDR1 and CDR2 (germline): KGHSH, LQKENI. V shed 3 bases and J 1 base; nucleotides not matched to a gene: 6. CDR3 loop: CASSPLSRGSYNEQFF. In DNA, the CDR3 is TGTGCCAGCTCACCCCTTTCGCGGGGGTCCTACAATGAGCAGTTCTTC.

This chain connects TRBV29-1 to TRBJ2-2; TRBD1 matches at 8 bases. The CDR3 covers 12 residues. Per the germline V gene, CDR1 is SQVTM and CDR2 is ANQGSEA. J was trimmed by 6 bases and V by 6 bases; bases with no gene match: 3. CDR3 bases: TGCAGCGTCGCACAGGGGGCCGGGGAGCTGTTTTTT. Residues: CSVAQGAGELFF.

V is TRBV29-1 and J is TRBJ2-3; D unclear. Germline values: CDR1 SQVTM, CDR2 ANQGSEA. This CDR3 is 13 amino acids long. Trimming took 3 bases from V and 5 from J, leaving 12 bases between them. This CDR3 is CSVELDGRDTQYF. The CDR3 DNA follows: TGCAGCGTTGAGTTGGATGGAAGAGATACGCAGTATTTT.